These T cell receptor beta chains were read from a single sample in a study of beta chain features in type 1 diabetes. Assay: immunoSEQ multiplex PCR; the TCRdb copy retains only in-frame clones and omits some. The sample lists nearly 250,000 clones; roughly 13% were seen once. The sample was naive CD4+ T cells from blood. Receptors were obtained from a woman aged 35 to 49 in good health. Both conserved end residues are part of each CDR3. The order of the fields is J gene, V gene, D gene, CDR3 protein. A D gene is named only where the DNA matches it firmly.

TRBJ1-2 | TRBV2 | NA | CASSTGTPNYGYTF
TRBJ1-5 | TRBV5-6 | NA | CASSFSGRGAGQPQHF
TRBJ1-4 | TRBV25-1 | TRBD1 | CASRPYQGANEKLFF
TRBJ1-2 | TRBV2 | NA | CASSEGREANYGYTF
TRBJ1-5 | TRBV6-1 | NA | CASTYGGSNQPQHF
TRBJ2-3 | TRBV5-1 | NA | CASSLGLGRGSDTQYF
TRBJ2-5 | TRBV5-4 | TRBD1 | CASSLWGQQETQYF
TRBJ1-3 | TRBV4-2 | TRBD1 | CASSPTGVGSGNTIYF
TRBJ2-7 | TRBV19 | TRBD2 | CASTSLAGGKYEQYF
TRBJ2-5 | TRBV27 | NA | CASSLRGRQETQYF
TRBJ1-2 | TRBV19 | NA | CASIPSGRDGYTF
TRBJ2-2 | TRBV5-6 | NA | CASSLVGGTGELFF
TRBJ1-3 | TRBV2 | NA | CASSEWRVGNTIYF
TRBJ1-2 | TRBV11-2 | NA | CASSLARHRRLVGDGYTF
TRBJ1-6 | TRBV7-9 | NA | CASSLGGDSPLHF
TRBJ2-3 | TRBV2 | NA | CASSVLWFEGTDTQYF
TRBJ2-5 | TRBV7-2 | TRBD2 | CASSPSGTSGKVQYF
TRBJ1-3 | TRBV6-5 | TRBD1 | CASSPGDRAYTIYF